This T cell receptor (beta chain) is from a study of blood T cell repertoires in COVID-19. Study-level background: Samples taken during acute and convalescent COVID-19 were collected in the United States, Italy and Spain. Sources were T cells, B-cell-depleted T cells, or PBMCs; the material itself was cDNA or gDNA.

From germline, CDR1 is SGHDT and CDR2 YYEEEE. The CDR3 has 17 amino acids. Trimming removed 3 bases at V and 6 bases at J, with 21 bases between. Here immunoSEQ multiplex PCR was the method, and the copy in TCRdb shows in-frame clones only, minus some. The data show over 200,000 clones, with around 87% seen just once and approximately 16% held by the top ten. Participant-given clinical history determined each cohort assignment. V is TRBV5-6 and J is TRBJ2-2, with D tentatively TRBD2 (5 bases). The sequenced sample consisted of PBMCs or T cells enriched from blood (not recorded which). This clonotype originated in a man aged 25-40 years who had been exposed to COVID-19. The CDR3 DNA reads as TGTGCCAGCAGCTCCCCCCCCGGGGAAGAGTTGGCCGGGGAGCTGTTTTTT. Protein: CASSSPPGEELAGELFF.